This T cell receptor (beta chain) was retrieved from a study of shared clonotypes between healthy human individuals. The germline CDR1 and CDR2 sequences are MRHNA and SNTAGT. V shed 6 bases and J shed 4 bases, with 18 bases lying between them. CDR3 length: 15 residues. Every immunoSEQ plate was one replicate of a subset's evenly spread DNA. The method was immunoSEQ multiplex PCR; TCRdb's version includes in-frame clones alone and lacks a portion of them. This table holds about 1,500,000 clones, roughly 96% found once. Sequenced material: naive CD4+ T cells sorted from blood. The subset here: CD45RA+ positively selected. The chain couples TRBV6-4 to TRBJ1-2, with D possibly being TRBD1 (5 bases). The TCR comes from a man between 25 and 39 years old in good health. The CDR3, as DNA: TGTGCCAGCAGCCCCAGGTTTGGGCAGGGCTATGGCTACACCTTC. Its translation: CASSPRFGQGYGYTF.